This note documents a single TCR beta chain sequence. Its antigen is unknown. Per-base qualities were not stored, and no clone one base away is much larger. Via the germline V gene (reference sequence), CDR1 is LNHNV and CDR2 YYDKDF. Its CDR3 holds 16 amino acids, cysteine through phenylalanine. The retained sequence is limited to the CDR3, 48 bases, with the frame set at the first base. V is pared back by 0 bases and J by 0 bases, with 10 bases lying between the germline termini. TCR cDNA was synthesized by 5'RACE template switching, which introduced a universal primer site and unique molecular identifiers. Priming of cDNA synthesis was performed from both the TCR alpha and TCR beta constant segments. Library amplification used two PCR steps, and the second PCR step added sample barcodes and sequencing adapters. Sequencing of libraries was performed on Illumina HiSeq 2500 (2x100 bp) or NovaSeq (2x150 bp). The source study handled its data this way. MIGEC was used to demultiplex reads and collapse the reads into UMI consensus sequences, and MiXCR was used for V(D)J alignment. Vaccine-responding clonotypes were identified with edgeR using replicate PBMC samples, with FDR below 0.01 and a log2 fold change above 5 up to day 15 being required. Each bulk clonotype was labeled CD4 or CD8 based on which sequenced repertoire, CD4 or CD8, contained the clonotype at higher abundance. The public reads were quality trimmed at Q25 with fastp and then assembled into clones with MiXCR by TCRdb, keeping productive beta chains. Duplicate CDR3 protein sequences are folded into a single record with the most common DNA and genes. For this entry, the V and J calls and clone size follow TCRdb and not the study's own pipeline. This sample is represented by 400,000 to 650,000 distinct CDR3 sequences; less than 25% of them were singletons. The leading ten clones occupy about 16% of the sample.

This sample was included in a study of T cells after yellow fever vaccination (dated by TCRdb to between 2018 and 2020). Regarding the complete study: Libraries from fractions with low cell numbers were prepared with the SMART-Seq v4 Ultra Low Input RNA kit. Blood samples were taken at several timepoints before and after primary and secondary immunization, and bulk PBMC replicates and cell subsets were isolated. To follow T-cell clones before and after both primary and booster YFV17D yellow fever vaccination, bulk TCR alpha and beta repertoires underwent longitudinal sequencing. Two healthy male donors made up the cohort, one aged 18 to 29 years and the other aged 30 to 40 years. Here is what the overall study found, with its caveats: After the booster, most of the clones that had expanded following primary vaccination were detected again (96% of CD4 and roughly 88% of CD8), which suggests that memory was broadly maintained. Computational filtering was needed because FACS-sorted repertoires could contain abundant contaminating clonotypes from the bulk population. The study included only two donors, which limits how far the findings can be generalized. The secondary T-cell response was weaker than the primary response but faster, peaking on day 5 instead of day 15. A small fraction of clonotypes appeared in both the CD4 and CD8 compartments, likely as a result of convergent recombination.

In the paper's terms, the treatment or condition label means: live attenuated yellow fever vaccine strain. At each blood-draw timepoint, two biological replicates of bulk PBMCs were collected. PBMCs were isolated from peripheral blood using a standard Ficoll-Paque protocol. RNA was extracted with TriZol from bulk PBMCs, CD4 and CD8 fractions, and dextramer-positive and dextramer-negative fractions. The sequence was obtained from a man between 18 and 29 years old who received the YFV17D yellow fever vaccine. This material consisted of PBMCs, taken less than 25 days after the first yellow fever vaccination. The rearranged segments are TRBV15 and TRBJ2-3; a tentative D match to TRBD2 spans 6 bases. CDR3 loop: CATSRDRGVSTDTQYF. Here is the DNA: TGTGCCACCAGCAGAGATCGCGGGGTGAGCACAGATACGCAGTATTTT.